This T cell receptor beta chain was sequenced during a study of CD8 T cells in Susac syndrome. Study as a whole: Sequenced Susac syndrome patients included roughly six with clinically active disease and fewer than 10 in remission.

With random hexamers, reverse transcription was performed on about 0.45 to 1 ug of RNA. A multiplex approach, immunoSEQ multiplex PCR, amplified TCR beta CDR3 across 54 Vbeta and 13 Jbeta. TCRdb processed the immunoSEQ multiplex PCR reads anew with MiXCR; each CDR3 protein has one entry. This sample has under 250,000 distinct CDR3 sequences; around 93% occur once, and the top ten carry about 0.14%. Blood CD8+ and CD4+ T cells underwent high-throughput TCR beta sequencing. The CDR3 totals 13 residues. Germline CDR1 reads MNHEY; CDR2 reads SVGAGI. V shed 7 bases and J shed 9 bases, with 16 bases lying between them.

The specimen was CD4+ T cells from PBMCs. The chain has TRBV6-5 and TRBJ2-4, with D unclear. The receptor was isolated from a human donor with Susac syndrome. CDR3 sequence: CASKKGRRGIQYF. In DNA form, the CDR3 reads TGTGCCAGCAAGAAGGGAAGGCGCGGCATTCAGTACTTC.